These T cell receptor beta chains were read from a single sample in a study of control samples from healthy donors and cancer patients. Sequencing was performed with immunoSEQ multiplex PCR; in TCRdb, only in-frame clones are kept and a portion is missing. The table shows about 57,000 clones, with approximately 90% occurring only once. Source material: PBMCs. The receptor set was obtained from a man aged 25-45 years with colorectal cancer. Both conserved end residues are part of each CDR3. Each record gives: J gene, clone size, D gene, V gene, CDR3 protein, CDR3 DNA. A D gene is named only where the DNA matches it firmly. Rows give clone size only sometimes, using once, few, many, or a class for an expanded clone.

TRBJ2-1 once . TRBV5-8 CASSLGGGTGYNEQFF TGTGCCAGCAGCTTGGGCGGGGGAACAGGGTACAATGAGCAGTTCTTC
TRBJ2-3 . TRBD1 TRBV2 CATRAQGEDTQYF TGTGCCACCAGGGCCCAGGGGGAGGATACGCAGTATTTT
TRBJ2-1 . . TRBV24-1 CATSDLVGGASYNEQFF TGTGCCACCAGTGATTTGGTAGGGGGGGCCAGCTACAATGAGCAGTTCTTC
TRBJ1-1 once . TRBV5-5 CASSWRGGGLEPEAFF TGTGCCAGCAGCTGGCGGGGTGGGGGATTGGAGCCTGAAGCTTTCTTT
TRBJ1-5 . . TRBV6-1 CASSEGIWGASQPQHF TGTGCCAGCAGTGAAGGGATATGGGGGGCGAGTCAGCCCCAGCATTTT
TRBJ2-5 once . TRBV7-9 CASSLPPAETQYF TGTGCCAGCAGCTTACCGCCAGCAGAGACCCAGTACTTC
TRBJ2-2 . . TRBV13 CASSLLTNTGELFF TGTGCCAGCAGCCTCCTTACGAACACCGGGGAGCTGTTTTTT
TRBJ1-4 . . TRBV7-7 CASSSDRQKLFF TGTGCTAGCAGCTCCGACAGACAAAAACTGTTTTTT
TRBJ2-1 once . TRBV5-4 CASSLGAVLSYNEQFF TGTGCCAGCAGCTTGGGAGCGGTTCTCTCCTACAATGAGCAGTTCTTC
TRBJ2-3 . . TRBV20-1 CSASRVEGTDTQYF TGCAGTGCTAGTCGGGTCGAGGGCACAGATACGCAGTATTTT
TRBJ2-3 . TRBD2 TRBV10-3 CAISDRGGQADTQYF TGTGCCATCAGTGACCGGGGAGGGCAGGCAGATACGCAGTATTTT
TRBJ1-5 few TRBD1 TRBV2 CASSRDRGTDQPQHF TGTGCCAGCAGCAGGGACAGGGGGACCGATCAGCCCCAGCATTTT
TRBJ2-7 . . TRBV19 CASRGAPGTKEQYF TGTGCCAGTAGGGGGGCCCCCGGGACGAAGGAGCAGTACTTC
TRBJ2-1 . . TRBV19 CASSILRTLQYNEQFF TGTGCCAGTAGTATCTTACGGACTCTTCAATACAATGAGCAGTTCTTC
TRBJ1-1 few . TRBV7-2 CASSLVGGTTEAFF TGTGCCAGCAGCTTAGTGGGAGGGACCACTGAAGCTTTCTTT
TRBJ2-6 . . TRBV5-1 CASSFRDSGANVLTF TGCGCCAGCAGCTTCCGGGACTCTGGGGCCAACGTCCTGACTTTC
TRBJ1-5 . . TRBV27 CASSPSLRSYSNQPQHF TGTGCCAGCAGTCCTTCACTCCGGTCATATAGCAATCAGCCCCAGCATTTT
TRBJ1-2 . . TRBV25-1 CASSPSDIPLGYGYTF TGTGCCAGCAGTCCTTCCGACATCCCCCTTGGCTATGGCTACACCTTC
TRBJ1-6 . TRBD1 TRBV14 CASSQAGTGIRPNSPLHF TGTGCCAGCAGCCAGGCCGGGACAGGCATACGACCCAATTCACCCCTCCACTTT
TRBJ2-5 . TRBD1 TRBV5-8 CASSSYRGRETQYF TGTGCCAGCAGCTCCTACAGGGGGAGAGAGACCCAGTACTTC
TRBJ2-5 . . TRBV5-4 CASSHTGLLQETQYF TGTGCCAGCAGCCATACGGGACTCCTCCAAGAGACCCAGTACTTC
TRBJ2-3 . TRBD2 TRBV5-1 CASSSSSGGVTDTQYF TGCGCCAGCAGCAGTTCCAGCGGGGGGGTCACAGATACGCAGTATTTT
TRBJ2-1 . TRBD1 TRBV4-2 CASSLTTGAINNEQFF TGTGCCAGCAGCCTCACGACAGGGGCCATTAACAATGAGCAGTTCTTC
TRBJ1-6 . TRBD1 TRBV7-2 CASSPVDREKHNSPLHF TGTGCCAGCAGCCCAGTGGACAGGGAGAAGCATAATTCACCCCTCCACTTT
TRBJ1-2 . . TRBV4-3 CASSQDYRQGYGYTF TGCGCCAGCAGCCAAGATTATAGGCAGGGCTATGGCTACACCTTC
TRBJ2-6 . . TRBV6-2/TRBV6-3 CASSSLTGPGPSGANVLTF TGTGCCAGCAGTTCACTAACAGGGCCCGGACCCTCTGGGGCCAACGTCCTGACTTTC
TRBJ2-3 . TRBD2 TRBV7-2 CASSTGLAGGADTQYF TGTGCCAGCAGCACGGGACTAGCGGGGGGGGCAGATACGCAGTATTTT